The clone carrying this T cell receptor beta chain was found a few times. Its antigen remains unidentified. This sample was taken from a study of cytomegalovirus exposure and HLA in healthy donors. Findings and limits, study-wide: A prior analysis recorded that most TCR beta V segments were productive about 90% or about 30% of the time. Reportedly, a later analysis found an Asian-associated ancestry cluster had fewer N-insertions than the roughly 700-donor mean.

The V end was cut by 0 bases, the J end by 9 bases, with 15 bases between. The CDR3 is 15 residues long. Germline V gene lookup returns CDR1 PRHDT and CDR2 FYEKMQ (reference sequence). The PCR employed 60 Vbeta primers together with 13 Jbeta primers. Assay: immunoSEQ multiplex PCR; the TCRdb copy retains only in-frame clones and omits some. The sample has 150,000 to 180,000 clones, 65% to 80% seen once. Sample: PBMCs. The chain links TRBV13 to TRBJ2-1; maybe TRBD1 (5 bases). The TCR originated in a woman aged 40 to 55 in good health and CMV-seronegative. The CDR3 spells CASSLGGAIPGEQFF. The CDR3 DNA is TGTGCCAGCAGCTTAGGAGGGGCTATCCCCGGTGAGCAGTTCTTC.